The 13 T cell receptor beta chains below come from one sample, sequenced in a study of blood T cell repertoires in COVID-19. TCRdb keeps only in-frame clones here, not all; method: immunoSEQ multiplex PCR. Among roughly 85,000 clones listed, 75% to 90% were seen once. The sequencing sample was made of peripheral blood. The receptors here all came from a man aged 50 or older with active or convalescent COVID-19.

The chain uses TRBV14 and TRBJ2-7; the D is unclear. This CDR3 is 13 amino acids long. Trimming stripped 1 base from V and 10 bases from J, with 14 bases between. CDR1 and CDR2 from the germline V gene are SGHDN and FVKESK. The CDR3 region is CASSQGSTRQQYF. CDR3 DNA: TGTGCCAGCAGCCAAGGTTCGACGCGGCAACAGTACTTC.

This clone was seen just once. The chain recombines TRBV5-4 with TRBJ2-2, with TRBD1 matching over 7 bases. The CDR3 runs 15 residues. Germline-derived CDR1 and CDR2 are SGHNT and YYREEE (reference sequence). With V trimmed by 2 bases and J by 5 bases, 6 bases remained unmatched. CDR3 loop: CASSFDRVFTGELFF. DNA of the CDR3: TGTGCCAGCAGCTTCGACAGGGTGTTTACCGGGGAGCTGTTTTTT.

The chain joins TRBV30 to TRBJ2-3, with a weak D call TRBD2 (6 bases). The ends were cut back, 3 bases at V and 2 bases at J, with 12 bases in the middle. The CDR3 sequence is 14 residues long. CDR1 is GTSNPN and CDR2 is SVGIG in the germline V gene (reference sequence). The CDR3 DNA reads TGTGCCTGGAGCCGCGGGACGAACACAGATACGCAGTATTTT. It is translated as CAWSRGTNTDTQYF.

This clone was detected many times. CDR3 bases: TGTGCCAGCAGCCGACTATCTTTCACAGATACGCAGTATTTT. The encoded protein is CASSRLSFTDTQYF. The gene calls are TRBV9 and TRBJ2-3, with D possibly matching TRBD2 (5 bases). The CDR3 has 14 residues. Per germline, CDR1 SGDLS and CDR2 YYNGEE. V lost 4 bases to trimming and J lost 2 bases, with 11 bases between them. The complete variable domain, with remaining parts taken from reference TRBV9 and TRBJ2-3, reads DSGVTQTPKHLITATGQRVTLRCSPRSGDLSVYWYQQSLDQGLQFLIQYYNGEERAKGNILERFSAQQFPDLHSELNLSSLELGDSALYFCASSRLSFTDTQYFGPGTRLTVL.

CDR3 DNA sequence: TGTGCCAGCAGCTTAGGTCCCCAGGGACTAGCGGCCCCGAGCGGGCAGTACTTC. Residues: CASSLGPQGLAAPSGQYF. V and J are TRBV7-8 and TRBJ2-7; 11 bases are shared with TRBD2. There are 18 residues in the CDR3. CDR1 is SGHVS and CDR2 is FQNEAQ in the germline V gene. V trimming: 1 base; J trimming: 9 bases; junction bases outside the gene matches: 17.

The rearrangement joins TRBV12-3 or TRBV12-4 to TRBJ2-1; no firm D call. V was cut by 5 bases and J by 10 bases, with 9 bases left in between. The CDR3 covers 11 residues. CDR3 bases: TGTGCCAGCAGTGTGCGGTCGGAGCAGTTCTTC. Translating gives CASSVRSEQFF.

Points on this clone: This CDR3 is also generated by other DNA sequences in the sample. J is TRBJ2-1 and V is TRBV5-1; 8 bases line up with TRBD1. The CDR3 contains 14 residues. The J segment lost 6 bases and the V segment lost 2 bases, leaving 4 bases of the junction unmatched. Germline CDR1 reads SGHRS; CDR2 reads YFSETQ. This chain's CDR3 is CASSLGQGGNEQFF. In DNA, the CDR3 is TGCGCCAGCAGCTTAGGACAGGGAGGCAATGAGCAGTTCTTC.

CDR3 nucleotides: TGTGCCAGCTCACCACCGACGCTAGCGTATGACAATGAGCAGTTCTTC. Residues: CASSPPTLAYDNEQFF. This chain links TRBV18 with TRBJ2-1; TRBD2 might be the D (6 bases). The germline V gene has CDR1 KGHSH and CDR2 LQKENI. Trimming pared 0 bases from V and 5 bases from J, leaving 14 bases between. The length of the CDR3 is 16 residues.

This clone was picked up one time. The chain employs TRBV27 and TRBJ1-6, with a possible D match to TRBD1 (6 bases). Germline V CDR1 and CDR2: MNHEY, SMNVEV (reference sequence). V lost 2 bases to trimming and J lost 4 bases, with 12 bases between them. The CDR3 is 16 residues long. CDR3 nucleotides: TGTGCCAGCAGTTTAGGACAGTCGTATTATAATTCACCCCTCCACTTT. Amino acids: CASSLGQSYYNSPLHF.

The chain joins TRBV10-3 to TRBJ2-5; TRBD2 matches 12 bases. V shed 2 bases, J shed 5 bases, and the junction held 6 bases outside the gene matches. The CDR3 covers 16 residues. Germline V gene data show CDR1 as ENHRY and CDR2 as SYGVKD. The CDR3 DNA sequence: TGTGCCATCAGTGAGGCTAGCGGGGGGGCCGTGGAGACCCAGTACTTC. Residues: CAISEASGGAVETQYF.

The rearrangement uses TRBV18 and TRBJ2-2; the match to TRBD2 covers 7 bases. The CDR3 is made up of 16 amino acids. Germline trimming cut 3 bases from V and 2 bases from J; bases unmatched to any gene: 6. Germline CDR1 is KGHSH and CDR2 is LQKENI. This chain's CDR3 is CASSPLSSGNTGELFF. The CDR3 coding sequence is TGTGCCAGCTCACCGCTGTCTAGCGGAAACACCGGGGAGCTGTTTTTT.

The chain uses TRBV6-5 and TRBJ1-4; 8 nucleotides agree with TRBD1. V lost 10 bases and J lost 7; bases outside the gene matches: 8. Germline CDR1 reads MNHEY; CDR2 reads SVGAGI. CDR3 length: 13 residues. DNA of the CDR3: TGTGCCATAGGGCAGGGGGCAGGTGAAAAACTGTTTTTT. It encodes CAIGQGAGEKLFF.

CDR3 residues: CASSYSISGANVLTF. CDR3 nucleotides: TGTGCCAGCAGTTACTCAATATCTGGGGCCAACGTCCTGACTTTC. V is TRBV6-5 and J is TRBJ2-6; no clear D gene. CDR1 is MNHEY, CDR2 SVGAGI, per germline. The ends were cut back, 0 bases at V and 1 base at J, with 4 bases in the middle. The CDR3 is 15 residues long.